The rows below give T cell receptor beta chains drawn from one sample of a study of blood T cell repertoires in COVID-19. TCRdb's table, derived via immunoSEQ multiplex PCR, lists solely in-frame clones and lacks some. The sample contains almost 55,000 clones, about nine tenths of which appear only once. Source material: peripheral blood. The origin of the receptors is a human donor in a cohort sampled during active COVID-19. The CDR3 runs from the conserved cysteine through the conserved F or W. D genes are given only for firm matches. Clone size is shown for a subset of rows, as once, few, many or a class of expanded clone.

TRBV5-4	TRBD1	TRBJ2-7	once	CASSWDRAYEQYF	TGTGCCAGCAGCTGGGACAGGGCTTACGAGCAGTACTTC
TRBV28	TRBD2	TRBJ2-3	-	CASNEGGRKDTQYF	TGTGCCAGCAATGAGGGCGGGAGGAAAGATACGCAGTATTTT
TRBV29-1	TRBD2	TRBJ2-2	-	CSGLAGLNTGELFF	TGCAGCGGACTAGCGGGGCTGAACACCGGGGAGCTGTTTTTT
TRBV10-1	TRBD2	TRBJ2-1	-	CASSASSLAGYNEQFF	TGCGCCAGCAGTGCCAGTTCACTAGCGGGATACAATGAGCAGTTCTTC
TRBV3-1/TRBV3-2	TRBD1	TRBJ1-2	-	CASSQNTGTGEDGYTF	TGTGCCAGCAGCCAGAACACCGGGACAGGGGAAGATGGCTACACCTTC
TRBV4-2	TRBD1	TRBJ1-2	-	CASSQDPGGINGYTF	TGTGCCAGCAGCCAAGATCCAGGGGGCATTAATGGCTACACCTTC
TRBV29-1	TRBD1	TRBJ2-3	once	CSVRGQGTDTQYF	TGCAGCGTCCGGGGACAGGGGACAGATACGCAGTATTTT
TRBV7-8	TRBD2	TRBJ2-4	once	CASSFVLAGLLAKNIQYF	TGTGCCAGCAGCTTCGTGCTAGCGGGCCTACTAGCCAAAAACATTCAGTACTTC
TRBV5-1	-	TRBJ2-3	few	CASSLDYTATDTQYF	TGCGCCAGCAGCTTGGATTATACAGCCACAGATACGCAGTATTTT
TRBV6-5	TRBD1	TRBJ2-7	once	CASSYSRQGDFYEQYF	TGTGCCAGCAGTTACTCGCGACAGGGTGATTTCTACGAGCAGTACTTC
TRBV16	-	TRBJ2-5	-	CASSQTTGTQYF	TGTGCCAGCAGCCAAACGACTGGGACCCAGTACTTC
TRBV5-1	TRBD1	TRBJ2-5	-	CASSLFSGTGSQETQYF	TGCGCCAGCAGCTTATTTTCCGGGACAGGGAGCCAAGAGACCCAGTACTTC
TRBV2	-	TRBJ1-1	-	CASRDLLGSEAFF	TGTGCCAGCAGAGACCTACTAGGGTCTGAAGCTTTCTTT
TRBV4-2	TRBD1	TRBJ1-2	few	CASSQVGQGYGYTF	TGTGCCAGCAGCCAAGTCGGACAGGGATATGGCTACACCTTC
TRBV27	TRBD1	TRBJ1-3	few	CASSRTGLIGNTIYF	TGTGCCAGCAGTCGGACAGGCTTAATAGGAAACACCATATATTTT
TRBV18	TRBD1	TRBJ1-1	-	CASSPRTGSAEAFF	TGTGCCAGCTCACCTAGGACAGGGAGCGCTGAAGCTTTCTTT
TRBV7-9	-	TRBJ1-1	-	CASSPRGASAFF	TGTGCCAGCAGCCCCCGCGGGGCCTCAGCTTTCTTT
TRBV20-1	TRBD2	TRBJ2-1	-	CSASSGHEQFF	TGCAGTGCTAGTAGCGGGCATGAGCAGTTCTTC
TRBV19	TRBD1	TRBJ1-6	-	CASSPDPGQGGGSPLHF	TGTGCCAGTAGTCCCGACCCGGGACAGGGCGGAGGCTCACCCCTCCACTTT
TRBV11-3	TRBD2	TRBJ2-1	-	CASSPLAGGPISYNEQFF	TGTGCCAGCAGTCCGTTAGCGGGAGGGCCCATTTCCTACAATGAGCAGTTCTTC
TRBV28	-	TRBJ1-6	-	CASSFVAPGHNSPLHF	TGTGCCAGCAGTTTCGTTGCCCCAGGGCATAATTCACCCCTCCACTTT
TRBV11-3	-	TRBJ2-2	-	CASSLRGTNTGELFF	TGTGCCAGCAGCCTCAGGGGCACGAACACCGGGGAGCTGTTTTTT
TRBV19	TRBD2	TRBJ2-1	-	CASSPRTSGGVGNEQFF	TGTGCCAGTAGCCCAAGGACTAGCGGGGGGGTTGGCAATGAGCAGTTCTTC
TRBV5-4	-	TRBJ2-5	-	CASSLRGCGETQYF	TGTGCCAGCAGCTTGAGGGGGTGCGGGGAGACCCAGTACTTC
TRBV6-6	-	TRBJ1-5	-	CASSFDSEATQHF	TGTGCCAGCAGTTTCGACAGCGAGGCAACCCAGCATTTT